This T cell receptor beta chain was identified during a study of Graves' ophthalmopathy and Graves' hyperthyroidism. Study in general: No treatment had been given when peripheral blood was collected at initial diagnosis. Notes on the study in general: Researchers report that a 13-signature model separated ophthalmopathy from stable hyperthyroidism, posting 85% to 90% sensitivity and 81.08% specificity.

Germline V gene data show CDR1 as SGHTA and CDR2 as FQGTGA. The CDR3 loop spans 14 amino acids. The V end was cut by 3 bases, the J end by 0 bases, with 8 bases between. Establishment of the diagnosis relied upon clinical symptoms, serum thyroxine, TRAb, thyroid ultrasound and orbital computed tomography. Points on this clonotype: Its target is unknown. This may be a read error, as it is one base from a much larger clone.

Amplification of the TCR beta CDR3 regions used RNA transcripts (as template). Investigators did first-round RT-PCR with HTBI primers, then second-round multiplex PCR. TCRdb re-called the multiplex PCR reads with MiXCR, one entry per CDR3 protein. The data contain 200,000 to 250,000 distinct CDR3 sequences, around 45% of them seen just once; the ten biggest clones take up roughly 50%. The receptor's source is an adult man with Graves' ophthalmopathy. Sequencing was done on a sample of peripheral blood. This chain joins TRBV7-3 and TRBJ1-1; a possible D gene is TRBD1 (6 bases). The CDR3 bases are TGTGCCAGCAGCTTTAGACAGGTGAACACTGAAGCTTTCTTT. The encoded protein is CASSFRQVNTEAFF.